The rows below give T cell receptor beta chains drawn from one sample of a study of molecular identifiers for immune sequencing clone quantification. TCRdb reanalysed the PCR reads using MiXCR and keeps one entry per CDR3 protein. The sample includes several thousand distinct CDR3 sequences, under 15% of them seen just once. The sample was naive CD8+ T cells from blood, with Jurkat cell RNA spiked in. The receptors were gathered from a human donor in good health. Some libraries in this study had Jurkat cell RNA spiked in. Both conserved end residues are trimmed from each CDR3. The order of the fields is D gene, V gene, J gene, CDR3 protein. D genes are given only for firm matches.

TRBD2,TRBV19,TRBJ2-1,ASSMALAGNEQF
NA,TRBV19,TRBJ2-6,ASSIGGNSGANVLT
NA,TRBV7-9,TRBJ2-1,ASSLADGTYNEQF
TRBD2,TRBV11-2,TRBJ2-1,ASSPRTSGGPAEQF
TRBD1,TRBV10-3,TRBJ2-2,AIRLMGQGITGELF
TRBD1,TRBV29-1,TRBJ1-5,SVTGDNQPQH
TRBD1,TRBV29-1,TRBJ1-2,SGWDSGGYGYT
NA,TRBV30,TRBJ2-1,AWSIGNEQF
NA,TRBV29-1,TRBJ2-4,SVESHLGIQY
NA,TRBV13,TRBJ2-7,ASSESRREYEQY
TRBD1,TRBV19,TRBJ2-2,ASRQGTGELF
TRBD1,TRBV6-5,TRBJ2-3,ASSYGRTGGFADTQY
TRBD1,TRBV4-1,TRBJ2-2,ASSLRTGNTGELF
NA,TRBV7-2,TRBJ1-1,ASSLSPVGGTEAF
TRBD2,TRBV5-1,TRBJ2-7,ASSSSTSGGTRYEQY
TRBD2,TRBV27,TRBJ2-7,ASSPGLAGGYEQY
NA,TRBV30,TRBJ2-7,ACDLALTASYKQY
NA,TRBV4-3,TRBJ2-2,ASSQEVLVGTGELF
TRBD2,TRBV7-9,TRBJ2-1,ASNQRGERGANEQF
NA,TRBV20-1,TRBJ1-2,SAREPHGVYGYT
NA,TRBV2,TRBJ2-1,ARGGGLYQS
TRBD1,TRBV13,TRBJ2-1,ASSQEGAPSF
NA,TRBV30,TRBJ2-7,AWSVGATYEQY